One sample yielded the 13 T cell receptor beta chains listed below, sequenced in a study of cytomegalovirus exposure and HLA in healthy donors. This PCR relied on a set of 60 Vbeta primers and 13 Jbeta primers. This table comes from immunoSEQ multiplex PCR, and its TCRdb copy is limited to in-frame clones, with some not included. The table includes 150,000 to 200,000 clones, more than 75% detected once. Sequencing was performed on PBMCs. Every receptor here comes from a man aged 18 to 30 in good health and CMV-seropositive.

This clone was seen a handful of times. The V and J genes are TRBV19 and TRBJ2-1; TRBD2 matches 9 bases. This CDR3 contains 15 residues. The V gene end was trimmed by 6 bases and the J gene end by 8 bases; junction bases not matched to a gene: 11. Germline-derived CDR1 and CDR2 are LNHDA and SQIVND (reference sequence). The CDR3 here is CASSRPAGGPDEQFF. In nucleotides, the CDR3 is TGTGCCAGTAGCCGCCCGGCGGGGGGGCCTGATGAGCAGTTCTTC.

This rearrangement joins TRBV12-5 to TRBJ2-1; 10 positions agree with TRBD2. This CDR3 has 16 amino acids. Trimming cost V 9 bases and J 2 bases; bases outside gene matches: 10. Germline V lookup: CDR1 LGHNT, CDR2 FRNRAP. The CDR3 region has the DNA TGTGCTAGCTCGTACCCACTAGCGGGGCCCTACAATGAGCAGTTCTTC. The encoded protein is CASSYPLAGPYNEQFF.

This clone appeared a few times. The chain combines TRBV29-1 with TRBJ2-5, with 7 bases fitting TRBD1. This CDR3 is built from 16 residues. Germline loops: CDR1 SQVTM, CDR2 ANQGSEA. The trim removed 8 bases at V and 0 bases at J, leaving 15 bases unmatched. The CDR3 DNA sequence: TGCAGCATCCGGGACAGCTCCCGGGGACACCAAGAGACCCAGTACTTC. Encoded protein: CSIRDSSRGHQETQYF.

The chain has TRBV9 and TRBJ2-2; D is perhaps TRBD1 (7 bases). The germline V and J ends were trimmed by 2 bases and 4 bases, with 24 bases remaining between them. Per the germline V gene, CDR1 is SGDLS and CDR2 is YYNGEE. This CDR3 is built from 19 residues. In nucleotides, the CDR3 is TGTGCCAGCAGCGTTACTGTTGACCGGCGGGACAGCCTCACCGGGGAGCTGTTTTTT. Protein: CASSVTVDRRDSLTGELFF.

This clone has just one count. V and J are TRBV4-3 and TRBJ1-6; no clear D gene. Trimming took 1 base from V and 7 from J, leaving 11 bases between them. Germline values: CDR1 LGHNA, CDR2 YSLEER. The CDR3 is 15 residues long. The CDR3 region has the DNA TGCGCCAGCAGCCAAGGTAGGGAGAGGAATTCACCCCTCCACTTT. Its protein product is CASSQGRERNSPLHF.

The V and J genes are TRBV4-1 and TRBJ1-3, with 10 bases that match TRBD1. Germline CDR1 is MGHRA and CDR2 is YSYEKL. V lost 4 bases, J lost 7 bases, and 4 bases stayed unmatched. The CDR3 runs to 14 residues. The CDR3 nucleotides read TGCGCCAGCAGCCGAGGACAGGGGGAGAACACCATATATTTT. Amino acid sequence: CASSRGQGENTIYF.

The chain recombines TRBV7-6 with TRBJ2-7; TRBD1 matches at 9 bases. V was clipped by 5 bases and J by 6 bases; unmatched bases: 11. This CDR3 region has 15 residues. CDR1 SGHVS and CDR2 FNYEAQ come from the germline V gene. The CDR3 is CASSPGTGLKSEQYF. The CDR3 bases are TGTGCCAGCAGCCCAGGGACAGGGCTAAAGAGCGAGCAGTACTTC.

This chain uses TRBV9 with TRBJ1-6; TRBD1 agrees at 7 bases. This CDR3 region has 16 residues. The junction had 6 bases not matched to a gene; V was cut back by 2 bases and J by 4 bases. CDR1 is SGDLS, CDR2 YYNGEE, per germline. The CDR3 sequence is CASSVGAGGYNSPLHF. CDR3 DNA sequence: TGTGCCAGCAGCGTGGGTGCAGGGGGTTATAATTCACCCCTCCACTTT.

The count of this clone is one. The CDR3 DNA reads as TGTGCCAGTAGTGGCCGGCCTAGGATTGGCGCTTTCTTT. Translating gives CASSGRPRIGAFF. The chain links TRBV19 to TRBJ1-1; D unclear. The CDR3 has 13 amino acids. Germline CDR1 reads LNHDA; CDR2 reads SQIVND (reference sequence). Deletions cut 5 bases from V and 11 bases from J, with 18 bases between. The full variable domain, with the rest looked up from reference TRBV19 and TRBJ1-1, is DGGITQSPKYLFRKEGQNVTLSCEQNLNHDAMYWYRQDPGQGLRLIYYSQIVNDFQKGDIAEGYSVSREKKESFPLTVTSAQKNPTAFYLCASSGRPRIGAFFGQGTRLTVV.

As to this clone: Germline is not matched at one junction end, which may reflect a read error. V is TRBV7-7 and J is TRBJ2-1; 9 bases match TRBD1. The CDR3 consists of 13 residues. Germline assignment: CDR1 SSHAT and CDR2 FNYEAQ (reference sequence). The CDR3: CASSSDRGREQFF. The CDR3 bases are TGTGCTAGCAGCTCGGACAGGGGTAGGGAGCAGTTCTTC.

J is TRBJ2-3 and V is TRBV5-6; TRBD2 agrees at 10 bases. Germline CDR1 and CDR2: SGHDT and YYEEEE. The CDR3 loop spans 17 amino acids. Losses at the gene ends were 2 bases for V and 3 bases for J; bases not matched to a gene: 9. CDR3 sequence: CASSFRTSGTPTDTQYF. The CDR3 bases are TGTGCCAGCAGCTTTCGAACTAGCGGGACTCCAACAGATACGCAGTATTTT.

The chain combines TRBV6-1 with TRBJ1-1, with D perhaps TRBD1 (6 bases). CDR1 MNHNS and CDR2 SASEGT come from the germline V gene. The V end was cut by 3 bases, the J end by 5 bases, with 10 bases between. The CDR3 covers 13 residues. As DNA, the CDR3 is TGTGCCAGCAGTGACAGGGGAGGGACTGAAGCTTTCTTT. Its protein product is CASSDRGGTEAFF.

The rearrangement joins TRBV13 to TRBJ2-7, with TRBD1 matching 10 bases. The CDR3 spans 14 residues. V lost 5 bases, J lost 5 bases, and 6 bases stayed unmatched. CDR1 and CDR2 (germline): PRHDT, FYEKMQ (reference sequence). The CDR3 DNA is TGTGCCAGCAGCACCCGACAGGGGGCGGACGAGCAGTACTTC. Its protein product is CASSTRQGADEQYF.